This section outlines one T cell receptor beta chain sequence together with its context. The data derive from a study of technical replicates of blood from a handful of donors. Profiled with immunoSEQ multiplex PCR; TCRdb holds only in-frame clones, not every one. The data hold more than 90,000 clones, with almost 97% observed a single time. CDR1 is SEHNR, CDR2 FQNEAQ, per germline (reference sequence). The CDR3 loop spans 13 amino acids. V gave up 4 bases and J gave up 9 bases, with 13 bases separating them. The material sequenced was T cells isolated from PBMCs. The receptor's source is a human donor in good health. This chain links TRBV7-9 with TRBJ2-1, with D possibly TRBD2 on 6 matching bases. The DNA of the CDR3 is TGTGCCAGCAGCTACCGGGAGATACGTGAGCAGTTCTTC. Its translation: CASSYREIREQFF.